This T cell receptor beta chain was sequenced for a study of blood T cell repertoires in COVID-19. The CDR3 sequence is 14 residues long. CDR1 and CDR2 (germline): MNHEY, SVGAGI. Between the trimmed V and J ends, which lost 5 bases and 5 bases, there was a span of 16 bases. Libraries were prepared by immunoSEQ multiplex PCR; TCRdb keeps only in-frame clonotypes and omits some of them. The repertoire consists of nearly 110,000 clones, with around 80% occurring once and the leading ten covering approximately 4.5%. This TCR was recovered from an older man with acute or convalescent COVID-19. The sample comprised peripheral blood. This chain uses TRBV6-5 with TRBJ2-7, with D perhaps matching TRBD2 (5 bases). The CDR3, as DNA: TGTGCCAGCAGTAGGTCTCTGATCGGGGACGAGCAGTACTTC. Encoded protein: CASSRSLIGDEQYF.